This entry is about one T cell receptor (beta chain). The sample belongs to a study of CD8 T cells in Susac syndrome. Random hexamers were used to reverse transcribe roughly 0.45 to 1 ug of RNA. The immunoSEQ assay covered 54 Vbeta and 13 Jbeta segments for CDR3. From the immunoSEQ multiplex PCR reads, TCRdb called clonotypes with MiXCR, one entry per CDR3 protein. The sample holds about 300,000 distinct CDR3 sequences, 85% seen once. The V segment lost 2 bases and the J segment 0 bases; nucleotides outside the gene matches: 4. Germline loops: CDR1 SGHDN, CDR2 FVKESK. There are 15 residues in the CDR3.

This TCR derives from a human donor with multiple sclerosis. Input material: CD8+ T cells from PBMCs. This chain links TRBV14 with TRBJ2-7; 7 bases fit TRBD2. CDR3 bases: TGTGCCAGCAGCCAACTAGCGGTTACCTCCTACGAGCAGTACTTC. Translated: CASSQLAVTSYEQYF.